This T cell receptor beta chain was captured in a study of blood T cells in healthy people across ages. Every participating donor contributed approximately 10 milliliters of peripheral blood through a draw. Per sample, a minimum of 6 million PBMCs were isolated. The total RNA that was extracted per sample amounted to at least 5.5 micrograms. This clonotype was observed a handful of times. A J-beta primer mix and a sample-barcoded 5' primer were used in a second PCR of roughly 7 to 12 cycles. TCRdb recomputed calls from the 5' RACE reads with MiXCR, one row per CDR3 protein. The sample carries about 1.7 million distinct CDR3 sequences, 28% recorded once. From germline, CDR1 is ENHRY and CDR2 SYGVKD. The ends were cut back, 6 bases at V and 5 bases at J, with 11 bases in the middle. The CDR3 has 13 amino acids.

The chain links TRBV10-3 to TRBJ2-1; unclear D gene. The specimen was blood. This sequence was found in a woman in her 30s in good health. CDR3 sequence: CAIRSNIDNEQFF. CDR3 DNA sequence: TGTGCCATCAGGTCGAACATAGACAATGAGCAGTTCTTC.